This TCR beta chain appears in the sequencing data of a study of chemoradiotherapy in HPV16-positive cancers. For the study at large: Candidate HPV-specific clones and shared TCR motifs came from a couple of HPV16-positive patients. Findings of the study overall: The functional HPV-specific definition rests on just a couple of HPV16-positive patients. In HPV16-positive patients, HPV-responsive T-cell expansion tracked better recurrence-free survival. During treatment, candidate HPV-specific clones and E7-related motifs expanded in tumor.

The ends lost 4 bases at V and 4 bases at J; junction bases unmatched: 5. CDR3 length: 13 amino acids. Looked up from germline, CDR1 is GTSNPN and CDR2 is SVGIG (reference sequence). Of note for this clone: The antigen remains unidentified.

TCRdb keeps only in-frame clones here, not all; method: immunoSEQ multiplex PCR. Here the sample spans more than 800 clones, about nine tenths being singletons. The chain links TRBV30 to TRBJ2-7, with 9 positions matching TRBD2. The sequencing used tumor tissue, collected from a patient who underwent chemoradiotherapy. The clonotype was recovered from a human donor with HPV-associated anogenital cancer. The CDR3 is CAWKSSGAYEQYF. The CDR3 DNA is TGTGCCTGGAAATCTAGCGGGGCGTACGAGCAGTACTTC.